This entry lists 28 T cell receptor beta chains sequenced from one sample in a study of PD-1 blockade in classical Hodgkin lymphoma. Time point given: cycle 4 day 1 (C4D1), after around six weeks of nivolumab. Following autologous stem cell transplantation, relapse occurred in every patient, and exposure to brentuximab vedotin varied. The method was immunoSEQ multiplex PCR; TCRdb's version includes in-frame clones alone and lacks a portion of them. The table lists roughly 100,000 clones, roughly 87% of them singletons. The sample consisted of peripheral blood mononuclear cells (PBMCs), taken before the fourth cycle of nivolumab. The receptors were gathered from a human donor with classical Hodgkin lymphoma.

The genes are TRBV5-1 and TRBJ1-2; 7 bases agree with TRBD1. Germline V lookup: CDR1 SGHRS, CDR2 YFSETQ. The V and J ends lost 0 bases and 0 bases, in that order; junction bases with no gene match: 5. This CDR3 comprises 16 residues. The CDR3 loop reads CASSLAAGQANYGYTF. The CDR3 region has the DNA TGCGCCAGCAGCTTGGCGGCAGGACAGGCTAACTATGGCTACACCTTC.

V gene TRBV27 combines with J gene TRBJ1-4; tentatively, D is TRBD1 (5 bases). Germline V gene data show CDR1 as MNHEY and CDR2 as SMNVEV (reference sequence). The CDR3 contains 20 residues. V lost 0 bases and J 7 bases, leaving 27 bases between the germline ends. The DNA for the CDR3 is TGTGCCAGCAGTTTATCCGGAAGTAGGGGCCACCGGGGGGTTGGTGAAAAACTGTTTTTT. This encodes CASSLSGSRGHRGVGEKLFF.

The chain recombines TRBV6-5 with TRBJ1-4; possibly TRBD1 for D (5 bases). Germline V lookup: CDR1 MNHEY, CDR2 SVGAGI. Trimming took 6 bases from V and 1 from J, leaving 12 bases between them. CDR3 length: 15 residues. For the CDR3, the DNA is TGTGCCAGCAGGTTCGCAGGGCTAACTAATGAAAAACTGTTTTTT. Amino acids: CASRFAGLTNEKLFF.

This clone was seen more than once but under ten times. The chain couples TRBV18 to TRBJ1-3, with no clear D. This CDR3 is 14 amino acids long. V was shortened by 2 bases and J by 8 bases, with 13 bases between the two germline ends. CDR1 and CDR2 from the germline V gene are KGHSH and LQKENI. The CDR3 reads CASSPSGGGHTIYF. The CDR3 nucleotides read TGTGCCAGCTCACCATCCGGAGGTGGTCACACCATATATTTT.

The chain links TRBV19 to TRBJ2-7; D ambiguous. CDR1 is LNHDA and CDR2 is SQIVND in the germline V gene (reference sequence). The length of the CDR3 is 13 residues. Trimming took 4 bases from V and 2 from J, leaving 9 bases between them. CDR3 amino acids: CASSTKTPYEQYF. The CDR3 nucleotides are TGTGCCAGTAGTACCAAGACACCCTACGAGCAGTACTTC.

The V and J genes are TRBV9 and TRBJ2-1; D assignment may be TRBD1 or TRBD2 (5 bases each). Trimming cost V 0 bases and J 10 bases, with 11 bases left between them. In germline, CDR1 is SGDLS, CDR2 YYNGEE. This CDR3 region has 13 residues. Written as DNA, the CDR3 is TGTGCCAGCAGCGTAGGAGTGGGGGTCGAGCAGTTCTTC. It yields the protein CASSVGVGVEQFF. The whole variable domain, filled in from reference TRBV9 and TRBJ2-1, reads DSGVTQTPKHLITATGQRVTLRCSPRSGDLSVYWYQQSLDQGLQFLIQYYNGEERAKGNILERFSAQQFPDLHSELNLSSLELGDSALYFCASSVGVGVEQFFGPGTRLTVL.

This clone was detected a few times. The chain is built from TRBV28 and TRBJ2-5, with D tentatively TRBD1 (5 bases). Germline V gives CDR1 MDHEN, CDR2 SYDVKM. The CDR3 runs to 12 residues. Trimming pared 7 bases from V and 4 bases from J, leaving 10 bases between. CDR3 coding DNA: TGTGCCAGCAAGGGGTCCGTAGAGACCCAGTACTTC. This sequence encodes CASKGSVETQYF. The complete variable domain, with remaining parts taken from reference TRBV28 and TRBJ2-5, reads DVKVTQSSRYLVKRTGEKVFLECVQDMDHENMFWYRQDPGLGLRLIYFSYDVKMKEKGDIPEGYSVSREKKERFSLILESASTNQTSMYLCASKGSVETQYFGPGTRLLVL.

The chain carries TRBV6-4 and TRBJ2-3, with TRBD2 as a possible D gene (6 bases). The length of the CDR3 is 14 residues. The germline V gene encodes CDR1 MRHNA and CDR2 SNTAGT. V lost 6 bases to trimming and J lost 2 bases, with 12 bases between them. The DNA of the CDR3 is TGTGCCAGCAGACAAAGCGGGTCCACAGATACGCAGTATTTT. Encoded protein: CASRQSGSTDTQYF.

This CDR3 reads CASSWGLAGDSTGELFF. The CDR3 bases are TGTGCCAGCAGCTGGGGACTAGCGGGAGACAGCACCGGGGAGCTGTTTTTT. The chain is built from TRBV11-2 and TRBJ2-2; 14 nucleotides line up with TRBD2. Germline V gene sequence: CDR1 SGHAT, CDR2 FQNNGV. The CDR3 contains 17 residues. V was clipped by 4 bases and J by 4 bases; unmatched bases: 5.

The chain is built from TRBV5-1 and TRBJ1-1; perhaps TRBD1 as D (5 bases). The CDR3 sequence is 14 residues long. Trimming took 3 bases from V and 3 from J, leaving 12 bases between them. CDR1 is SGHRS, CDR2 YFSETQ, per germline. Here the CDR3 reads CASSSRWGDTEAFF. DNA of the CDR3: TGCGCCAGCAGCTCCCGTTGGGGGGACACTGAAGCTTTCTTT.

In the case of this clone: Different DNA sequences within this sample yield the same CDR3. The genes are TRBV19 and TRBJ2-5; D ambiguous. V was shortened by 2 bases and J by 5 bases, with 3 bases between the two germline ends. In germline, CDR1 is LNHDA, CDR2 SQIVND (reference sequence). The CDR3 is 11 residues long. In DNA, the CDR3 is TGTGCCAGTAGTATAAGTGAGACCCAGTACTTC. Translating gives CASSISETQYF.

This chain links TRBV4-2 with TRBJ2-7; 7 bases are shared with TRBD1. V dropped 5 bases and J dropped 4; count of bases not matched to a gene: 8. This CDR3 spans 14 amino acids. Germline assignment: CDR1 LGHNA and CDR2 YNFKEQ. In nucleotides, the CDR3 is TGTGCCAGCAGCTTAAACAGGGGACCTTACGAGCAGTACTTC. Its translation is CASSLNRGPYEQYF.

J is TRBJ1-4 and V is TRBV19; D is unresolved. The germline V gene has CDR1 LNHDA and CDR2 SQIVND (reference sequence). The CDR3 spans 15 residues. V shed 2 bases and J shed 0 bases, with 7 bases lying between them. CDR3 nucleotide sequence: TGTGCCAGTAGTATATACGGTACAACTAATGAAAAACTGTTTTTT. As protein: CASSIYGTTNEKLFF. Based on the CDR3 plus reference TRBV19 and TRBJ1-4, the full variable domain is DGGITQSPKYLFRKEGQNVTLSCEQNLNHDAMYWYRQDPGQGLRLIYYSQIVNDFQKGDIAEGYSVSREKKESFPLTVTSAQKNPTAFYLCASSIYGTTNEKLFFGSGTQLSVL.

The V call is TRBV28, the J call TRBJ2-2; no clear D gene. Germline V gene data show CDR1 as MDHEN and CDR2 as SYDVKM. The CDR3 length is 16 residues. The ends were cut back, 5 bases at V and 4 bases at J, with 17 bases in the middle. CDR3 DNA: TGTGCCAGCAGTAAGAACCTAGGCTGGGCCACCGGGGAGCTGTTTTTT. It translates to CASSKNLGWATGELFF.

The chain couples TRBV11-2 to TRBJ2-7; 8 positions agree with TRBD2. CDR1 is SGHAT, CDR2 FQNNGV, per germline. The length of the CDR3 is 16 residues. V trimming: 5 bases; J trimming: 7 bases; junction bases outside the gene matches: 16. The CDR3 region has the DNA TGTGCCAGCAGCCCGCTACCCCGGGGGGGAGGAGGGGAGCAGTACTTC. It codes for CASSPLPRGGGGEQYF.

The chain carries TRBV2 and TRBJ2-3, with D unresolved. Trimming left V 6 bases short and J 7 bases short, with 17 bases between. CDR3 length: 14 residues. Per the germline V gene, CDR1 is SNHLY and CDR2 is FYNNEI. CDR3 loop: CASRNDIGWNTQYF. CDR3 nucleotide sequence: TGTGCCAGCAGAAACGACATAGGCTGGAATACGCAGTATTTT.

The chain is built from TRBV6-1 and TRBJ1-1; no firm D call. The CDR3 has 17 residues. Germline CDR1 MNHNS, CDR2 SASEGT. V shed 1 base and J shed 0 bases, with 15 bases lying between them. The CDR3 loop is CASSEDSQEAMNTEAFF. The DNA for the CDR3 is TGTGCCAGCAGTGAAGACTCCCAGGAGGCCATGAACACTGAAGCTTTCTTT.

V usage is TRBV11-2 and J usage is TRBJ2-1; D not resolved. The CDR3 spans 12 residues. Per the germline V gene, CDR1 is SGHAT and CDR2 is FQNNGV. V was pared by 5 bases and J by 7 bases, with 9 bases between. The CDR3 loop is CASSPRSNEQFF. The CDR3 coding sequence is TGTGCCAGCAGCCCCCGTTCGAATGAGCAGTTCTTC.

The rearrangement links TRBV13 to TRBJ2-1; 11 bases align to TRBD2. Germline-derived CDR1 and CDR2 are PRHDT and FYEKMQ (reference sequence). Trimming at V came to 5 bases and at J to 7 bases, leaving 10 bases not matched to a gene. The CDR3 consists of 16 residues. CDR3 sequence: CASSDRTSGWENEQFF. The CDR3 DNA sequence: TGTGCCAGCAGCGACCGGACTAGCGGGTGGGAGAATGAGCAGTTCTTC.

This sequence joins TRBV7-2 and TRBJ1-1; 7 nucleotides match TRBD1. The V gene's germline CDR1 is SGHTA and CDR2 FQGNSA. The V segment lost 5 bases and the J segment 4 bases; nucleotides outside the gene matches: 10. The CDR3 spans 15 residues. CDR3 nucleotide sequence: TGTGCCAGCAGCCAATACCAGGGGGGAATCACTGAAGCTTTCTTT. Protein sequence: CASSQYQGGITEAFF.

The DNA of the CDR3 is TGTGCCAGCAGTGAATCTTCCGACAGCCGCTTCAATGAGCAGTTCTTC. Translation: CASSESSDSRFNEQFF. The genes are TRBV6-1 and TRBJ2-1; possibly TRBD1 for D (5 bases). The CDR3 extends over 16 amino acids. Trimming shortened V by 2 bases and J by 6 bases, and 17 bases separated the two germline ends. The germline gives CDR1 MNHNS, CDR2 SASEGT.

The chain is built from TRBV2 and TRBJ2-1; 11 bases agree with TRBD2. CDR3 length: 15 amino acids. CDR1 and CDR2 from the germline V gene are SNHLY and FYNNEI. J gave up 5 bases and V 10 bases, and 10 bases lay outside the gene matches. CDR3 in amino acids: CAINRGSGRDNEQFF. In DNA, the CDR3 is TGTGCCATTAACAGGGGTAGCGGGAGGGACAATGAGCAGTTCTTC.

V usage is TRBV4-3 and J usage is TRBJ2-1; 8 bases align to TRBD2. The CDR3 has 19 amino acids. CDR1 LGHNA and CDR2 YSLEER come from the germline V gene. V gave up 3 bases and J gave up 0 bases; unmatched junction bases: 13. CDR3 loop: CASSHHTPGGESSYNEQFF. The CDR3 DNA follows: TGCGCCAGCAGCCATCACACCCCGGGGGGGGAAAGCTCCTACAATGAGCAGTTCTTC.

The J gene is TRBJ2-3, the V gene TRBV25-1; 9 nucleotides agree with TRBD1. Germline assignment: CDR1 MGHDK and CDR2 SYGVNS. The CDR3 sequence is 16 residues long. V lost 5 bases and J lost 1; bases outside the gene matches: 7. DNA for the CDR3: TGTGCCAGCAGTCCGTACGGGGACAGGGGCACAGATACGCAGTATTTT. Translating it yields CASSPYGDRGTDTQYF.

This clone came up once. The chain couples TRBV7-2 to TRBJ1-4; no reliable D call. CDR1 is SGHTA, CDR2 FQGNSA, per germline. Deletions cut 3 bases from V and 0 bases from J, with 11 bases between. This CDR3 is built from 16 residues. The CDR3 loop reads CASSFGFSTTNEKLFF. In nucleotides, the CDR3 is TGTGCCAGCAGCTTCGGGTTTTCTACAACTAATGAAAAACTGTTTTTT.

The rearrangement links TRBV5-5 to TRBJ2-1, with 8 bases identical to TRBD2. Germline V gene lookup returns CDR1 SGHKS and CDR2 YYEKEE (reference sequence). The CDR3 totals 14 residues. V trimming: 3 bases; J trimming: 5 bases; junction bases outside the gene matches: 4. The CDR3 region has the DNA TGTGCCAGCAGCTCTCGGACTAGCAACAATGAGCAGTTCTTC. Its translation is CASSSRTSNNEQFF.

The chain has TRBV15 and TRBJ2-1, with D perhaps being TRBD1 or TRBD2 (5 bases each). CDR1 and CDR2 (germline): LNHNV, YYDKDF (reference sequence). Trimming shortened V by 4 bases and J by 6 bases, and 25 bases separated the two germline ends. CDR3 size: 18 residues. The CDR3 DNA sequence: TGTGCCACCAGCACTCTTAAGGGAGCGGAAGGGGTACGCAATGAGCAGTTCTTC. Translating it yields CATSTLKGAEGVRNEQFF.

DNA for the CDR3: TGTGCCAGCAGTGCAGGGGGGAACACCGGGGAGCTGTTTTTT. Protein product: CASSAGGNTGELFF. The chain carries TRBV2 and TRBJ2-2; TRBD1 aligns across 7 bases. Germline CDR1 is SNHLY and CDR2 is FYNNEI. The CDR3 is 14 amino acids. V trimming: 4 bases; J trimming: 1 base; junction bases outside the gene matches: 0.